These T cell receptor beta chains were read from a single sample in a study of T cell responses to AZD1222 COVID-19 vaccine. Libraries were prepared by immunoSEQ multiplex PCR; TCRdb keeps only in-frame clonotypes and omits some of them. The sample carries roughly 140,000 clones, more than 70% recorded once. The input for sequencing was peripheral blood, taken on day 0 of MenACWY control vaccination. The receptors come from an adult in good health. Each CDR3 is given with its conserved first and last residue. D genes are given only for firm matches. Clone size is given for some rows only: seen once, a few or many times, or a class if the clone is expanded.

v_call,d_call,clone_size,j_call,cdr3_length,cdr3_nt,cdr3_aa
TRBV19,NA,once,TRBJ2-7,14,TGTGCCAGTAGTATAGGCCTGTTGGTCTACGAGCAGTACTTC,CASSIGLLVYEQYF
TRBV2,NA,NA,TRBJ1-6,14,TGTGCCAGCAGTGATTCAGGGCCGAATTCACCCCTCCACTTT,CASSDSGPNSPLHF
TRBV5-1,NA,NA,TRBJ1-4,16,TGCGCCAGCAGCTTGCAACCGGGGCGGGCTAATGAAAAACTGTTTTTT,CASSLQPGRANEKLFF
TRBV7-8,NA,NA,TRBJ1-1,16,TGTGCCAGCAGCTTAGGCCGTGGACAGACGAACACTGAAGCTTTCTTT,CASSLGRGQTNTEAFF
TRBV2,NA,NA,TRBJ2-7,12,TGTGCCAGCTCGACAGTATTTTACGAGCAGTACTTC,CASSTVFYEQYF
TRBV7-2,TRBD1,NA,TRBJ2-1,13,TGTGCCAGCAGCCCAGAGAGGGGGCGCGAGCAGTTCTTC,CASSPERGREQFF
TRBV30,TRBD2,NA,TRBJ2-5,13,TGTGCCTGGAGCACTAGCGGGGGACAGACCCAGTACTTC,CAWSTSGGQTQYF
TRBV7-9,NA,NA,TRBJ1-1,13,TGTGCCAGCAGCCGCGGTCGCGCTCGTGAAGCTTTCTTT,CASSRGRAREAFF
TRBV7-8,TRBD1,NA,TRBJ1-1,13,TGTGCCAGCAGCTGGGACAGGGGCGCTGAAGCTTTCTTT,CASSWDRGAEAFF
TRBV5-6,TRBD2,NA,TRBJ2-3,18,TGTGCCAGCAGCTTGGTGTGGCTAGCGGACTCTAGCACAGATACGCAGTATTTT,CASSLVWLADSSTDTQYF
TRBV6-2/TRBV6-3,NA,few,TRBJ2-7,16,TGTGCCAGCAGTTATTCTCGGCCCCAAGTGCTGGGCGAGCAGTACTTC,CASSYSRPQVLGEQYF
TRBV5-4,TRBD2,NA,TRBJ2-5,15,TGTGCCAGCAGCTTGGTTAGCGGGAGCGGAGAGACCCAGTACTTC,CASSLVSGSGETQYF
TRBV11-1,NA,NA,TRBJ2-5,13,TGTGCCAGCAGCGCAGGGGTCCAAGAGACCCAGTACTTC,CASSAGVQETQYF
TRBV27,TRBD2,NA,TRBJ2-1,15,TGTGCCAGCAGTACAATAGCGGGGTTTAACAATGAGCAGTTCTTC,CASSTIAGFNNEQFF
TRBV7-9,NA,few,TRBJ1-2,13,TGTGCCAGCAGCCATAAACAGGGACATGGCTACACCTTC,CASSHKQGHGYTF
TRBV24-1,NA,NA,TRBJ1-2,12,TGTGCCACCAGTGCCCAAGGAGGTGGCTACACCTTC,CATSAQGGGYTF
TRBV18,NA,NA,TRBJ2-5,16,TGTGCCAGCTCACCATCCTCCGCGGGATCCCAAGAGACCCAGTACTTC,CASSPSSAGSQETQYF
TRBV7-9,NA,NA,TRBJ1-1,14,TGTGCCAGCAGCTTAAACAGGGAAAGCACTGAAGCTTTCTTT,CASSLNRESTEAFF
TRBV7-2,NA,NA,TRBJ1-3,14,TGTGCCTGGGGCAGGACCAGCTCTGGAAACACCATATATTTT,CAWGRTSSGNTIYF
TRBV11-2,NA,NA,TRBJ1-4,14,TGTGCCAGCAGCTTGGAATCCTCAAGTGAAAAACTGTTTTTT,CASSLESSSEKLFF
TRBV11-3,NA,NA,TRBJ2-1,16,TGTGCCAGCAGCTTAGTCAGGGCCGACGGGCTCAATGAGCAGTTCTTC,CASSLVRADGLNEQFF
TRBV7-2,NA,once,TRBJ1-6,14,TGTGCCAGCAGCTTAAGGGGGTTAAATTCACCCCTCCACTTT,CASSLRGLNSPLHF
TRBV20-1,NA,NA,TRBJ1-1,14,TGCAGTGCTAGTTACGGGGGGATGAACACTGAAGCTTTCTTT,CSASYGGMNTEAFF
TRBV5-6,NA,NA,TRBJ2-2,15,TGTGCCAGCAGCTTGACCCAGGGGCACACCGGGGAGCTGTTTTTT,CASSLTQGHTGELFF
TRBV19,TRBD1,NA,TRBJ1-2,15,TGTGCCAGCCTAGCCGGGACAGGGGCCAACTATGGCTACACCTTC,CASLAGTGANYGYTF
TRBV2,TRBD2,once,TRBJ2-4,18,TGTGCCAGCAGTGAAAGGGGGCCTAGCGGGGTTACCAAAAACATTCAGTACTTC,CASSERGPSGVTKNIQYF
TRBV6-5,NA,NA,TRBJ2-3,15,TGTGCCAGCAGTAGAGGGGTGGGGATTACAGATACGCAGTATTTT,CASSRGVGITDTQYF
TRBV9,TRBD2,NA,TRBJ2-7,14,TGTGCCAGCAGCGACGGGACTAGAGCCTACGAGCAGTACTTC,CASSDGTRAYEQYF
TRBV9,NA,NA,TRBJ2-7,15,TGTGCCAGCAGCGTGGGGCCATCCGGGTCCTACGAGCAGTACTTC,CASSVGPSGSYEQYF
TRBV11-2,NA,NA,TRBJ1-4,16,TGTGCCAGCAGCTTGGGGGGGGCCCTAACTAATGAAAAACTGTTTTTT,CASSLGGALTNEKLFF
TRBV6-5,NA,NA,TRBJ2-3,15,TGTGCCAGCAGTTACGGCGGGCTAGCAGCAGATACGCAGTATTTT,CASSYGGLAADTQYF